Presented here are 5 T cell receptor beta chains from one specimen sequenced in a study of spatial heterogeneity in lung cancer. TCRdb analysed the 5' RACE reads with MiXCR anew, one entry per CDR3 protein. Of around 27,000 distinct CDR3 sequences in the sample, 5.4% were seen once. Time point noted: blood at routine non-recurrence follow-up after resection. Sequenced here: PBMCs, sampled at follow-up. Receptor source: a female donor with early-stage non-small cell lung cancer.

This clonotype was picked up many times. The CDR3 spells CASSQANNEQFF. The CDR3 bases are TGTGCCAGCAGCCAAGCTAACAATGAGCAGTTCTTC. The chain links TRBV3-1 to TRBJ2-1; D unclear. V lost 1 base and J 5 bases, leaving 3 bases between the germline ends. Germline CDR1 and CDR2: LGHDT and YNNKEL (reference sequence). The CDR3 runs 12 residues.

This clonotype was found many times. The gene calls are TRBV20-1 and TRBJ2-6; 8 nucleotides agree with TRBD1. The germline V gene encodes CDR1 DFQATT and CDR2 SNEGSKA (reference sequence). V lost 6 bases to trimming and J lost 1 base; unmatched junction nucleotides: 11. The CDR3 has 17 amino acids. As DNA, the CDR3 is TGCAGTGCCTACCGGACTCGGACAGGGTCTGGGGCCAACGTCCTGACTTTC. This codes for CSAYRTRTGSGANVLTF.

This clonotype has at least ten counts. This chain links TRBV10-2 with TRBJ2-1; D remains unclear. Trimming cost V 0 bases and J 6 bases, with 9 bases left between them. CDR1 and CDR2 (germline): WSHSY, SAAADI. CDR3 length: 14 amino acids. The CDR3 coding sequence is TGCGCCAGCAGTGAGTCGTTCAGAAGCAATGAGCAGTTCTTC. Protein: CASSESFRSNEQFF.

This clonotype was observed at least ten times. This chain connects TRBV5-8 to TRBJ2-1; 15 bases are a match to TRBD2. The CDR3 sequence is 18 residues long. CDR1 is SGHTS and CDR2 is YDEGEE in the germline V gene. V shed 0 bases and J 8 bases; nucleotides not matched to a gene: 9. Here the CDR3 reads CASSLAGTSGRSGYEQFF. CDR3 DNA sequence: TGTGCCAGCAGCTTGGCCGGGACTAGCGGGAGGTCCGGGTATGAGCAGTTCTTC.

This clonotype has a count of ten or more. This chain connects TRBV20-1 to TRBJ2-5; D is unclear. This CDR3 has 13 amino acids. The V and J ends lost 2 bases and 1 base respectively, with 8 bases between them. CDR1 and CDR2 (germline): DFQATT, SNEGSKA (reference sequence). The CDR3 nucleotides read TGCAGTGCTAGACAGTCAGTCCAAGAGACCCAGTACTTC. The encoded protein is CSARQSVQETQYF.